One T cell receptor (beta chain) is described in this entry. The source of the sample is a study of blood T cell repertoires in COVID-19. Study information: Acute and convalescent COVID-19 specimens originated in the United States, Italy and Spain.

In the original workflow: Using reference gene primer amplification, nucleated cell counts were estimated. Clones were read by immunoSEQ multiplex PCR, and TCRdb kept only the in-frame ones, dropping some. V and J calls and clone size are copied from that table; D and trimming were computed from the DNA. The table records 22,000 or so clones, 80% to 90% of them present only once. The sample comprised peripheral blood. The receptor was derived from a woman in her sixties with active COVID-19.

CDR3 residues: CASSLRGQGANNQPQHF. Here the CDR3 DNA reads TGTGCCAGCAGCTTAAGGGGACAGGGGGCCAACAATCAGCCCCAGCATTTT. V usage is TRBV7-2 and J usage is TRBJ1-5; 12 nucleotides line up with TRBD1. V gave up 2 bases and J gave up 3 bases; unmatched junction bases: 5. This CDR3 is built from 17 residues. Germline loops: CDR1 SGHTA, CDR2 FQGNSA.